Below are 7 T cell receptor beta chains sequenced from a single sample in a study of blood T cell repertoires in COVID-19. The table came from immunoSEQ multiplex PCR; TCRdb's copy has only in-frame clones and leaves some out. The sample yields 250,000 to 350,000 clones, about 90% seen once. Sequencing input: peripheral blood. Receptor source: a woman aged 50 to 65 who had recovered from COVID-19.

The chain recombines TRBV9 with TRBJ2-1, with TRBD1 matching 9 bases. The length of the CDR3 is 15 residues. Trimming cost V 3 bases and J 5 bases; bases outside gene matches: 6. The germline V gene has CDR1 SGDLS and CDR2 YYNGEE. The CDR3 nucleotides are TGTGCCAGCAGCGCCCGACAGGGGGGCCACAATGAGCAGTTCTTC. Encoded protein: CASSARQGGHNEQFF.

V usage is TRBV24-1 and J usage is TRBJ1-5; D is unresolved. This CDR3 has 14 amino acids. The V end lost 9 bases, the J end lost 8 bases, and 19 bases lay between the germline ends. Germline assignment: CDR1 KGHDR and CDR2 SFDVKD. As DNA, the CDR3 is TGTGCCACCCCCGGAGGCCCTAGTTTAGAGCCCCAGCATTTT. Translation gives CATPGGPSLEPQHF.

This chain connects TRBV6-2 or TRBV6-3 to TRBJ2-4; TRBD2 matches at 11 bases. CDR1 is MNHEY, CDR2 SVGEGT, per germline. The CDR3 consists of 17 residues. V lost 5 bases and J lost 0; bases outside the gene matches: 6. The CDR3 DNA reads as TGTGCCAGCAGTCCCGGGACTAGCGGACTAGCCAAAAACATTCAGTACTTC. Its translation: CASSPGTSGLAKNIQYF.

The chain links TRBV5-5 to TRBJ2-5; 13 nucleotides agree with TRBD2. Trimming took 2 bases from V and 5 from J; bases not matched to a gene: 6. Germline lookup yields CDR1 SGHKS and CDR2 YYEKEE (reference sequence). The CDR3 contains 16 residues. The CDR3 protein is CASSFPGLAGTETQYF. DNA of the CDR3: TGTGCCAGCAGCTTCCCGGGACTAGCGGGGACGGAGACCCAGTACTTC.

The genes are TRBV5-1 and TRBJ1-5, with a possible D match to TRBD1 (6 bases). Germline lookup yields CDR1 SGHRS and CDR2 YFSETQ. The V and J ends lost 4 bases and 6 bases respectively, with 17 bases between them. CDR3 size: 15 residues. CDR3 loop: CASSPVGGGAQPQHF. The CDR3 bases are TGCGCCAGCAGCCCCGTGGGCGGGGGGGCTCAGCCCCAGCATTTT.

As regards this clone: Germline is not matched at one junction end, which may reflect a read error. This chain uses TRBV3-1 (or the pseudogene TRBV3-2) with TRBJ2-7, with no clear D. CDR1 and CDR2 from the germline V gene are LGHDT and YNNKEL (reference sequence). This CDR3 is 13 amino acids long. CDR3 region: CASSEVHGTGFSF. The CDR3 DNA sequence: TGTGCCAGCAGCGAAGTGCACGGAACGGGTTTTTCCTTC.

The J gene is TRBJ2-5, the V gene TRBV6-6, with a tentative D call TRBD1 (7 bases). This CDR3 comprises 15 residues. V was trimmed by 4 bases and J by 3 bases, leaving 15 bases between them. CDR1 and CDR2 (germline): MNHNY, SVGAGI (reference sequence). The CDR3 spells CASSFGTAGEETQYF. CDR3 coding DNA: TGTGCCAGCAGTTTCGGGACAGCGGGTGAAGAGACCCAGTACTTC.